The present entry profiles one TCR beta chain with its context. The data were obtained in a study of blood T cell repertoires in COVID-19. Turning to the study itself: The samples span acute and convalescent COVID-19 from the United States, Italy and Spain. PBMCs, B-cell-depleted T cells, or T cells were the source of the cDNA or gDNA that made up the material.

Authors' analysis steps: The authors estimated nucleated cell counts from reference gene primer amplification. Generated by immunoSEQ multiplex PCR, the TCRdb table keeps only in-frame clones and is missing some. That table gives V, J and clone size, and the DNA gave D and trimming. The sample shows 200,000 or so clones, over 75% of them seen only once. Per germline, CDR1 KGHDR and CDR2 SFDVKD. This CDR3 contains 15 residues. V lost 7 bases to trimming and J lost 5 bases; unmatched junction nucleotides: 9. This sequence joins TRBV24-1 and TRBJ1-1, with 10 bases identical to TRBD1. This TCR came from a middle-aged man with active or convalescent COVID-19. What was sequenced was peripheral blood. The CDR3 here is CATSLGTGEGTEAFF. The CDR3 DNA is TGTGCCACCAGCCTAGGGACAGGGGAAGGTACTGAAGCTTTCTTT.